Described below is a single TCR beta chain sequence and its context. With 2 bases removed from V and 3 bases from J, the gap between germline ends came to 13 bases. Germline-derived CDR1 and CDR2 are SNHLY and FYNNEI. This CDR3 region has 16 residues. These data are taken from a study of shared clonotypes between healthy human individuals. Assay: immunoSEQ multiplex PCR; the TCRdb copy retains only in-frame clones and omits some. Of roughly 1.4 million clones listed, 98% to 99% were seen once; the top ten hold roughly 0.36%. The TCR sequence derives from a man under 40 in good health. The gene calls are TRBV2 and TRBJ2-2; TRBD1 is a possible D gene (5 bases). The material sequenced was naive CD4+ T cells sorted from blood. Described subset: CD45RA+ positively selected. Here the CDR3 reads CASSEMKGWYTGELFF. The CDR3 DNA reads TGTGCCAGCAGTGAAATGAAGGGGTGGTACACCGGGGAGCTGTTTTTT.